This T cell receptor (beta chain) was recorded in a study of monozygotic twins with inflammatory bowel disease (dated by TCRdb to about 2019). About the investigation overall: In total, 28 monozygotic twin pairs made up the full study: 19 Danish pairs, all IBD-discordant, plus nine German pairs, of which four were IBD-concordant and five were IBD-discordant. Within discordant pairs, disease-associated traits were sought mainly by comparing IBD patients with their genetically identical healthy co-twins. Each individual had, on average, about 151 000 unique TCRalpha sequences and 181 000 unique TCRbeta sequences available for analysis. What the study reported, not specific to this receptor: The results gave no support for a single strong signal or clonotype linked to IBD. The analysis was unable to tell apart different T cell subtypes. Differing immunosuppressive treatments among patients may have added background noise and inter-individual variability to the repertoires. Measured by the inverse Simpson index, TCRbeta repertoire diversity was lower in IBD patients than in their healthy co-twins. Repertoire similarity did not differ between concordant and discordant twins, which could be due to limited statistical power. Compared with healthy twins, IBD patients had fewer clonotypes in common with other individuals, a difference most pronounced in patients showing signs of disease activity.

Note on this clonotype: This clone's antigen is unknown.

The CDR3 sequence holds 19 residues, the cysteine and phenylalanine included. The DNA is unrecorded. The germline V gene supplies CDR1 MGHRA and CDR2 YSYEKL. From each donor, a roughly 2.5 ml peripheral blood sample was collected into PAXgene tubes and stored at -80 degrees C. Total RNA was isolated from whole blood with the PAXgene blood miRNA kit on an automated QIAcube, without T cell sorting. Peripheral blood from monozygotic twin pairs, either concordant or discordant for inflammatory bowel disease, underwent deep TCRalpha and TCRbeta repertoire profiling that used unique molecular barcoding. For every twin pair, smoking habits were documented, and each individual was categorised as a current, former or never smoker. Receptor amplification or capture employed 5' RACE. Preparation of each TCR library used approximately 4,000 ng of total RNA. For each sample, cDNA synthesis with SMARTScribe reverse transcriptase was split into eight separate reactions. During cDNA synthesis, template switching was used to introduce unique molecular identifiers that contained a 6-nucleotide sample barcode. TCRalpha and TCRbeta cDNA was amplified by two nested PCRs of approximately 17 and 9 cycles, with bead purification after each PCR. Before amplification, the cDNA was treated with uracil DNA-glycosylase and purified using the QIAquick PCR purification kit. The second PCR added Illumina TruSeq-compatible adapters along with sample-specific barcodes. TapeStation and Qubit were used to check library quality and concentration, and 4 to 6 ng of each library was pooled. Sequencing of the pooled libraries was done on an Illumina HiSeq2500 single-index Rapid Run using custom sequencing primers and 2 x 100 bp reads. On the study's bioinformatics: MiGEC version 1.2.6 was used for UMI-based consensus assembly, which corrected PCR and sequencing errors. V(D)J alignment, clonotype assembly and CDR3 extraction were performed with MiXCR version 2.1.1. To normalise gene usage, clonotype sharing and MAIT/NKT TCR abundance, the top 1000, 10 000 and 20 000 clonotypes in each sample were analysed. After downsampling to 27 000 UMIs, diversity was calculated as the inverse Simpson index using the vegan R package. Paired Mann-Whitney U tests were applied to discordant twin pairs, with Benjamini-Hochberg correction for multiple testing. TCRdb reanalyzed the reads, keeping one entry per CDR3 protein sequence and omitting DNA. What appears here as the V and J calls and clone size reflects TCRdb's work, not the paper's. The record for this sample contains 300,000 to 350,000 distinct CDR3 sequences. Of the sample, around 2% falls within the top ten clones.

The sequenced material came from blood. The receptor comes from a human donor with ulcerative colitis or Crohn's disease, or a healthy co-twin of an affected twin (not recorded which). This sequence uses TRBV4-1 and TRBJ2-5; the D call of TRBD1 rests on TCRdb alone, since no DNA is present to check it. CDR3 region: CASSQGLNRGRMGRETQYF.